These 6 T cell receptor beta chains were sequenced from one sample in a study of human T cells and chemical hapten exposure. As to time point: patch test 2, 6 weeks after DPC sensitization. Noted treatment: therapeutic diphenylcyclopropenone sensitization with weekly scalp DPC. TCRdb passed the RACE reads through MiXCR, listing each CDR3 protein once. The sample shows a few hundred thousand distinct CDR3 sequences, roughly 6.3% of them seen only once. The input for sequencing was whole blood, taken in connection with sensitization to the hapten diphenylcyclopropenone (DPC). Receptors were obtained from a woman under 30 with alopecia areata. Some clones in this sample may be carry-over from other donors' samples.

The rearrangement uses TRBV27 and TRBJ2-1; D call uncertain. Germline V gene lookup returns CDR1 MNHEY and CDR2 SMNVEV (reference sequence). V lost 2 bases and J lost 11, with 13 bases in between. This CDR3 has 13 residues. The CDR3 protein is CASSLIFSEKQFF. CDR3 sequence (DNA): TGTGCCAGCAGTTTAATCTTCTCCGAAAAGCAGTTCTTC.

The gene calls are TRBV9 and TRBJ2-3, with 9 bases fitting TRBD2. The CDR3 totals 15 residues. V trimming: 4 bases; J trimming: 4 bases; junction bases outside the gene matches: 7. From germline, CDR1 is SGDLS and CDR2 YYNGEE. Here the CDR3 reads CASSLGRGGADTQYF. The CDR3 DNA is TGTGCCAGCAGCCTGGGGCGGGGGGGCGCAGATACGCAGTATTTT.

Many counts were recorded for this clonotype. The chain joins TRBV29-1 to TRBJ1-1; D call uncertain. CDR3 length equals 12 residues. Trimming left V 1 base short and J 8 bases short, with 11 bases between. The germline gives CDR1 SQVTM, CDR2 ANQGSEA. CDR3 bases: TGCAGCGTTGAAGTGAGCGCAGTCGAAGCTTTCTTT. Amino acids: CSVEVSAVEAFF.

The gene calls are TRBV6-6 and TRBJ1-5; D is unclear. Per the germline V gene, CDR1 is MNHNY and CDR2 is SVGAGI (reference sequence). V lost 6 bases and J lost 2, with 8 bases in between. The CDR3 totals 13 residues. CDR3 residues: CASRPRGNQPQHF. DNA of the CDR3: TGTGCCAGCAGGCCCCGGGGCAATCAGCCCCAGCATTTT.

This chain links TRBV20-1 with TRBJ1-2, with D hard to call. The V and J ends lost 6 bases and 0 bases respectively, with 14 bases between them. CDR1 and CDR2 (germline): DFQATT, SNEGSKA (reference sequence). The CDR3 spans 14 residues. The CDR3 DNA reads TGCAGTGCCCCCCCCGTCGGAGCTAACTATGGCTACACCTTC. Encoded protein: CSAPPVGANYGYTF.

The gene calls are TRBV15 and TRBJ1-2; TRBD1 matches at 11 bases. The CDR3 runs 19 residues. Germline values: CDR1 LNHNV, CDR2 YYDKDF (reference sequence). V trimming: 1 base; J trimming: 5 bases; junction bases outside the gene matches: 15. CDR3 sequence: CATSRATWTGGSIPYGYTF. The CDR3 DNA sequence: TGTGCCACCAGCAGAGCTACATGGACAGGGGGCTCTATCCCATATGGCTACACCTTC.